This is a list of T cell receptor beta chains from one sample in a study of blood T cell repertoires in COVID-19. The assay was immunoSEQ multiplex PCR, and TCRdb's table has in-frame clones only and misses some. The table lists under 250,000 clones, 70% to 90% of them singletons, with around 6.5% in the top ten. Material for sequencing was peripheral blood. The receptor set was obtained from a woman aged 30 to 39 with COVID-19, enrolled during active disease. The CDR3 runs from the conserved cysteine through the conserved F or W. Each record gives: clone size, J gene, D gene, V gene, CDR3 length, CDR3 DNA, CDR3 protein. D genes are given only for firm matches. Size is omitted from some rows. Given values are once, few, many or a class for expanded clones.

.	TRBJ2-2	.	TRBV3-1/TRBV3-2	15	TGTGCCAGCAGCCATTCCGGGACTTGGACCGGGGAGCTGTTTTTT	CASSHSGTWTGELFF
once	TRBJ1-5	.	TRBV20-1	13	TGCAGTGCTAGTCAGGGGTTGAATCAGCCCCAGCATTTT	CSASQGLNQPQHF
.	TRBJ1-1	TRBD1	TRBV5-5	14	TGTGCCAGCAGCTTGGGGACAGGGTATTACGCGGCCGTCTTT	CASSLGTGYYAAVF
.	TRBJ2-5	.	TRBV2	14	TGTGCCAGCAGTGACAGGGGATCCGGAGAGACCCAGTACTTC	CASSDRGSGETQYF
.	TRBJ1-6	.	TRBV20-1	16	TGCAGTGCTAGTATAAACACACAGGAGTACAATTCACCCCTCCACTTT	CSASINTQEYNSPLHF
.	TRBJ2-1	.	TRBV27	13	TGTGCCAGCACTACCGCCGGGTACAATGAGCAGTTCTTC	CASTTAGYNEQFF
.	TRBJ2-1	TRBD1	TRBV5-4	14	TGTGCCGGGGGAACACAGGGGTTAGGGAATGAGCAGTTCTTC	CAGGTQGLGNEQFF
.	TRBJ2-4	.	TRBV5-4	16	TGTGCCAGCAGCTTGGAGGGGCTAGGAGGGGGCGCCTCGGAGTACTTC	CASSLEGLGGGASEYF
.	TRBJ2-5	.	TRBV1	16	TGCACCAGCAGCCCCTGGGACAGGGGGCAACAAGAGACCCAGTACTTC	CTSSPWDRGQQETQYF
.	TRBJ1-4	.	TRBV4-3	13	TGCGCCAGCAGCCTTCGCTATAATGAAAAACTGTTTTTT	CASSLRYNEKLFF
.	TRBJ1-5	.	TRBV13	16	TGTGCCAGCAGCTTAGGCTTCCAGGGTAGCAATCAGCCCCAGCATTTT	CASSLGFQGSNQPQHF
.	TRBJ2-1	TRBD1	TRBV27	16	TGTGCCAGCAGTCCGAGGACAGGGGGGCTCTACAATGAGCAGTTCTTC	CASSPRTGGLYNEQFF
.	TRBJ2-7	TRBD1	TRBV25-1	15	TGTGCCAGCAGTGAAGGGACAGGGGGACCCTACGAGCAGTACTTC	CASSEGTGGPYEQYF
.	TRBJ1-1	.	TRBV6-6	14	TGTGCCAGCAGTCATACGGCCGGGTACGCTGAAGCTTTCTTT	CASSHTAGYAEAFF
.	TRBJ2-2	.	TRBV5-1	19	TGCGCCAGCAGCTTGGTTTTTCCAGGGGCCGGTAGGAACACCGGGGAGCTGTTTTTT	CASSLVFPGAGRNTGELFF
.	TRBJ1-1	TRBD1	TRBV6-5	14	TGTGCCAGCACCAGAGGACAGGGGTACACTGAAGCTTTCTTT	CASTRGQGYTEAFF
once	TRBJ1-2	TRBD1	TRBV29-1	14	TGCAGCGTGCCCCCGGGACAGGGGGCCGAAGGCTACACCTTC	CSVPPGQGAEGYTF
.	TRBJ2-3	TRBD2	TRBV6-6	19	TGTGCCAGCAGTCTCCGACTAGCGGGAGTCCCCTCCTACACAGATACGCAGTATTTT	CASSLRLAGVPSYTDTQYF
few	TRBJ2-2	.	TRBV7-8	14	TGTGCCAGCAGCTTAAATAATGGCCCCGGGGAGCTGTTTTTT	CASSLNNGPGELFF
.	TRBJ2-5	.	TRBV5-1	12	TGCGCCAGCAGCTTGGCGAGAGAGACCCAGTACTTC	CASSLARETQYF
.	TRBJ1-4	.	TRBV11-2	14	TGTGCCAGCACGCTCGGGGGGCTTAATGAAAAACTGTTTTTT	CASTLGGLNEKLFF
.	TRBJ1-4	.	TRBV5-1	14	TGCGCCAGCAGCTTGGGACAGGATAATGAAAAACTGTTTTTT	CASSLGQDNEKLFF
.	TRBJ2-1	TRBD2	TRBV6-2/TRBV6-3	17	TGTGCCAGCAGTTCGCCTAGCGGGGGGGCGACCTACAATGAGCAGTTCTTC	CASSSPSGGATYNEQFF
.	TRBJ2-3	.	TRBV11-3	16	TGTGCCAGCAGCTTAGTGGGGCAGGGGGGCAGAGATACGCAGTATTTT	CASSLVGQGGRDTQYF